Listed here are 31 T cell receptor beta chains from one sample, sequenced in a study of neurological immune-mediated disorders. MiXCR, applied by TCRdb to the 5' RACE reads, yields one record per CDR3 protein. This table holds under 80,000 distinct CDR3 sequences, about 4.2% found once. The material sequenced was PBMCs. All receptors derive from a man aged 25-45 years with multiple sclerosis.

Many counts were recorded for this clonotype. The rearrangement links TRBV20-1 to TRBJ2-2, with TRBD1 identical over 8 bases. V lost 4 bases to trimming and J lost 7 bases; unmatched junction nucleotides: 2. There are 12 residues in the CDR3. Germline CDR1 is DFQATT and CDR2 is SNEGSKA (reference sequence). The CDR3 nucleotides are TGCAGTGCTACCAGGGGGCGCGGGGAGCTGTTTTTT. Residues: CSATRGRGELFF.

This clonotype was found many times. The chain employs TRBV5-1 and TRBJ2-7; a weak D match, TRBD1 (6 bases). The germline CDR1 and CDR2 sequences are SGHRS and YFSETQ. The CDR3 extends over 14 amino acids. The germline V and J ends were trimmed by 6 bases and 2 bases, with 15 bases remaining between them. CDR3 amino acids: CASKSGQSAYEQYF. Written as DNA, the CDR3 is TGCGCCAGCAAGAGCGGACAGTCCGCCTACGAGCAGTACTTC.

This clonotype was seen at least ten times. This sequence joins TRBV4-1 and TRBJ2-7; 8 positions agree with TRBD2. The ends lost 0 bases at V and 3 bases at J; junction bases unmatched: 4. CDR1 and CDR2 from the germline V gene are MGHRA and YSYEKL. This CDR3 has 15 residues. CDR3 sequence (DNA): TGCGCCAGCAGCCAAGATCGCGGGGGGTTCTACGAGCAGTACTTC. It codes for CASSQDRGGFYEQYF.

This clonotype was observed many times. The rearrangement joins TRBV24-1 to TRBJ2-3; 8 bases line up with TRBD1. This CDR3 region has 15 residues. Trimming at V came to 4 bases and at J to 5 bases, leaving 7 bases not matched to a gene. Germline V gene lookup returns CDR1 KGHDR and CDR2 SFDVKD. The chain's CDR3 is CATSDPDRGGDTQYF. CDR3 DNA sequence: TGTGCCACCAGTGACCCTGACAGGGGAGGAGATACGCAGTATTTT.

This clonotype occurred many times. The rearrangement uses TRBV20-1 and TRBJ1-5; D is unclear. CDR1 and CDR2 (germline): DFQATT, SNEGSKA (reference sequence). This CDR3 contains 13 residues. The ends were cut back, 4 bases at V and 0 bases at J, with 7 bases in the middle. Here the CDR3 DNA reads TGCAGTGCTAATGAAAATAGCAATCAGCCCCAGCATTTT. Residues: CSANENSNQPQHF.

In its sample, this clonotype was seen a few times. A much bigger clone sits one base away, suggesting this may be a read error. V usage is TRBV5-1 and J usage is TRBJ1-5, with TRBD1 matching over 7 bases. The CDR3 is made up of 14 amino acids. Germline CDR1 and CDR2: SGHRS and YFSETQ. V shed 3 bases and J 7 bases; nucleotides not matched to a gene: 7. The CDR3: CASSSGKGQQPQHF. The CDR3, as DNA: TGCGCCAGCAGCTCCGGAAAGGGACAGCAGCCCCAGCATTTT.

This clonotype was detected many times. CDR3 DNA sequence: TGTGCCAGCAGTCGAAGACAGAACACTGGGGCTTTCTTT. This translates into CASSRRQNTGAFF. V gene TRBV12-3 or TRBV12-4 combines with J gene TRBJ1-1; D possibly corresponds to TRBD1 (5 bases). The V and J ends lost 5 bases and 11 bases respectively, with 18 bases between them. This CDR3 contains 13 residues.

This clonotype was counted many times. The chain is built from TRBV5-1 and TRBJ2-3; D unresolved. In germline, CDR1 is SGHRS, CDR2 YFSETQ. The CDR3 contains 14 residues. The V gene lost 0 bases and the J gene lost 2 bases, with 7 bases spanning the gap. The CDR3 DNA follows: TGCGCCAGCAGCTTGGAGCCTCCCACAGATACGCAGTATTTT. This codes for CASSLEPPTDTQYF.

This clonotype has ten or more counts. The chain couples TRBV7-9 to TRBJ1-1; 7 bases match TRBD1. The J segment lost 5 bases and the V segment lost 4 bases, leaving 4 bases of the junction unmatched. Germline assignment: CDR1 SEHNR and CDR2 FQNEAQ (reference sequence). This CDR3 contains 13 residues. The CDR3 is CASSSTQGTEAFF. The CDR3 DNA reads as TGTGCCAGCAGCTCCACACAGGGGACTGAAGCTTTCTTT.

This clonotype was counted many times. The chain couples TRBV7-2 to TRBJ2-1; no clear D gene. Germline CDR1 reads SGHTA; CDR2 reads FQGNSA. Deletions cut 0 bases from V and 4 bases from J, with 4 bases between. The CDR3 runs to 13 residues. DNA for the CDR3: TGTGCCAGCAGCTTAGCGCCATACAATGAGCAGTTCTTC. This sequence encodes CASSLAPYNEQFF. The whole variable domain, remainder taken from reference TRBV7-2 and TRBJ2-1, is GAGVSQSPSNKVTEKGKDVELRCDPISGHTALYWYRQSLGQGLEFLIYFQGNSAPDKSGLPSDRFSAERTGGSVSTLTIQRTQQEDSAVYLCASSLAPYNEQFFGPGTRLTVL.

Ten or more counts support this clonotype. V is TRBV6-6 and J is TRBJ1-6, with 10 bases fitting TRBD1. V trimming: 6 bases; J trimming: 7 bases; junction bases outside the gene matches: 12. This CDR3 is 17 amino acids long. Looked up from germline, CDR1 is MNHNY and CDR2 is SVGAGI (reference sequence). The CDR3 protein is CASSRPGTGVDNSPLHF. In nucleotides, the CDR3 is TGTGCCAGCAGCCGTCCCGGGACAGGGGTTGACAATTCACCCCTCCACTTT.

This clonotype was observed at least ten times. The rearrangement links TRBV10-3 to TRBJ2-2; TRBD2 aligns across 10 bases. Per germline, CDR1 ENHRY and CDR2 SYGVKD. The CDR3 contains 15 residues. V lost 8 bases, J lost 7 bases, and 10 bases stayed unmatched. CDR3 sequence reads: CAIVLAGGRSGELFF. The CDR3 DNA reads TGTGCCATCGTGTTAGCGGGGGGTCGAAGCGGGGAGCTGTTTTTT.

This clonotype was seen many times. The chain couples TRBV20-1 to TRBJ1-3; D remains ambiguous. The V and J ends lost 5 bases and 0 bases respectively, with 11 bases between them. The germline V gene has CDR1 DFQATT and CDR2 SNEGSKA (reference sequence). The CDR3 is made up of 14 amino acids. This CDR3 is CSAWPRSSGNTIYF. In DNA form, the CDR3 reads TGCAGTGCTTGGCCAAGGTCCTCTGGAAACACCATATATTTT.

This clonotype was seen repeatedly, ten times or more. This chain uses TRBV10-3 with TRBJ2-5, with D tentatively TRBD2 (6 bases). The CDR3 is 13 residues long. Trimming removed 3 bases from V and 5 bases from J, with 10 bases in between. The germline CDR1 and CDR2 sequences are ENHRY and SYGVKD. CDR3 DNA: TGTGCCATCAGTGAACTAGCTGCGGAGACCCAGTACTTC. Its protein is CAISELAAETQYF.

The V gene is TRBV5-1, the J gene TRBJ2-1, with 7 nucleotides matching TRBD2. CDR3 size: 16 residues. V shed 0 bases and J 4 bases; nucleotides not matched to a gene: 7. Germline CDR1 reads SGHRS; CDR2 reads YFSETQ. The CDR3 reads CASSLGATSLYNEQFF. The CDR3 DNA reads TGCGCCAGCAGCTTGGGCGCGACTAGCCTTTACAATGAGCAGTTCTTC.

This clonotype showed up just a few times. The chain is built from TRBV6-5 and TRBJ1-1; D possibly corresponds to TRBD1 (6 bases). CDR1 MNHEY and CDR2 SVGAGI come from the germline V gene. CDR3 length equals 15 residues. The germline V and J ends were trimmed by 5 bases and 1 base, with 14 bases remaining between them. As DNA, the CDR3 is TGTGCCAGCAGTCGAAACGGACAGCCGAACACTGAAGCTTTCTTT. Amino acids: CASSRNGQPNTEAFF.

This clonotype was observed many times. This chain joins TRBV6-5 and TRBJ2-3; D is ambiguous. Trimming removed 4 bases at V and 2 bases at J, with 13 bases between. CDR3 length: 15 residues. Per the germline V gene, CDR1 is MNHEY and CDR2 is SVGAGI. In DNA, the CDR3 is TGTGCCAGCAGTTCCCGTGACCCAATCACAGATACGCAGTATTTT. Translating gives CASSSRDPITDTQYF.

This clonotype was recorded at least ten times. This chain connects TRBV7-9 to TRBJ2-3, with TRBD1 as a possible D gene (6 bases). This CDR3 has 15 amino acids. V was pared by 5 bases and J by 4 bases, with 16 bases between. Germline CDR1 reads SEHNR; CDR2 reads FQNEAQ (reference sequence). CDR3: CASSKLQGTSDTQYF. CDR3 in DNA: TGTGCCAGCAGCAAATTACAGGGTACCTCAGATACGCAGTATTTT.

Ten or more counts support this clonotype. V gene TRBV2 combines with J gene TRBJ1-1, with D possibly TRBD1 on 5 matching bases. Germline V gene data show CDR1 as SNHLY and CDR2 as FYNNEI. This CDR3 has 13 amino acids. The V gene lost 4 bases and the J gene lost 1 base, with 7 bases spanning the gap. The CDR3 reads CASSATGNTEAFF. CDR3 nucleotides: TGTGCCAGCAGTGCAACAGGGAACACTGAAGCTTTCTTT.

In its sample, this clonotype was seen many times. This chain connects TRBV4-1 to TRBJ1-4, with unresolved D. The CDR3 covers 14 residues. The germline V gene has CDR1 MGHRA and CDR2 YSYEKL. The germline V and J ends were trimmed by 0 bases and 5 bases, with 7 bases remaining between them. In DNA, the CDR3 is TGCGCCAGCAGCCAAGAAAGAGTCAATGAAAAACTGTTTTTT. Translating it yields CASSQERVNEKLFF.

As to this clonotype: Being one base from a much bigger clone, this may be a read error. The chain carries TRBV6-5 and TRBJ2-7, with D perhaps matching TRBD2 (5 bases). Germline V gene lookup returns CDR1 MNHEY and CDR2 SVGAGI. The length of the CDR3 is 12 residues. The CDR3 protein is CASRGTLYEQYF. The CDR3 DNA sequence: TGTGCTAGTCGGGGAACACTCTACGAGCAGTACTTC.

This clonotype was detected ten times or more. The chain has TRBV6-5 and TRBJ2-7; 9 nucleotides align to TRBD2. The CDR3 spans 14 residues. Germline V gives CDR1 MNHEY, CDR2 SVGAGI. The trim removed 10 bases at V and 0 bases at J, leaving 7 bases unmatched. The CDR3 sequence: CATASGASSYEQYF. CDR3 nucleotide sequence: TGTGCCACCGCTAGCGGGGCCAGCTCCTACGAGCAGTACTTC.

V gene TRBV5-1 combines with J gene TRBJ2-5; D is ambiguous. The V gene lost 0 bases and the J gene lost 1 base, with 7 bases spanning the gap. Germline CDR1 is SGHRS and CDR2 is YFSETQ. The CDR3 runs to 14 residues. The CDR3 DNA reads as TGCGCCAGCAGCTTGGGATGGGGCCAAGAGACCCAGTACTTC. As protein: CASSLGWGQETQYF.

The CDR3 region is CATDLGQAANTGELFF. CDR3 nucleotide sequence: TGTGCCACAGACCTGGGACAGGCCGCGAACACCGGGGAGCTGTTTTTT. The chain carries TRBV10-3 and TRBJ2-2, with 8 nucleotides matching TRBD1. Germline CDR1 reads ENHRY; CDR2 reads SYGVKD. CDR3 length: 16 amino acids. V dropped 10 bases and J dropped 0; count of bases not matched to a gene: 10.

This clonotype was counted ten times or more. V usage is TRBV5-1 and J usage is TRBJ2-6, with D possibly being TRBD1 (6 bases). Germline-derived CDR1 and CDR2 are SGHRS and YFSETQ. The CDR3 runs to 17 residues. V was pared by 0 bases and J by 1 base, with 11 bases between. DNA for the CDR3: TGCGCCAGCAGCTTGGAGTACAGGGTGTCTGGGGCCAACGTCCTGACTTTC. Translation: CASSLEYRVSGANVLTF.

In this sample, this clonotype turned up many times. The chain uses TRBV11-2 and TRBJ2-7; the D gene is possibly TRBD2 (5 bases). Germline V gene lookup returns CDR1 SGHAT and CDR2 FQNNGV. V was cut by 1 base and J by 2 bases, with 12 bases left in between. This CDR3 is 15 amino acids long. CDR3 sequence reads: CASSLGRTLTYEQYF. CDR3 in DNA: TGTGCCAGCAGCTTAGGACGGACTCTGACCTACGAGCAGTACTTC.

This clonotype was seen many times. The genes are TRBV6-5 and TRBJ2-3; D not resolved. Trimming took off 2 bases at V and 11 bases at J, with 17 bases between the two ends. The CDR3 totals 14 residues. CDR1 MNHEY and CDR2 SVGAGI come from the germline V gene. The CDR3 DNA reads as TGTGCCAGCAGTTACGAGAGCAGGTCCCCCCAGCAGTATTTT. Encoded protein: CASSYESRSPQQYF.

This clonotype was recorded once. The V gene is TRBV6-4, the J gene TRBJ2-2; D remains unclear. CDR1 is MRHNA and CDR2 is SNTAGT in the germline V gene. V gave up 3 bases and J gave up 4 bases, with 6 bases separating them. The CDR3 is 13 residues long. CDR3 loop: CASSDRATGELFF. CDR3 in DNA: TGTGCCAGCAGTGATAGAGCCACCGGGGAGCTGTTTTTT.

The CDR3 reads CASNPSRGYEQYF. Here the CDR3 DNA reads TGTGCCAGCAACCCGTCCAGGGGATACGAGCAGTACTTC. This chain connects TRBV7-9 to TRBJ2-7, with D maybe TRBD1 (6 bases). V was trimmed by 7 bases and J by 4 bases, leaving 14 bases between them. CDR1 SEHNR and CDR2 FQNEAQ come from the germline V gene (reference sequence). The CDR3 loop spans 13 amino acids.

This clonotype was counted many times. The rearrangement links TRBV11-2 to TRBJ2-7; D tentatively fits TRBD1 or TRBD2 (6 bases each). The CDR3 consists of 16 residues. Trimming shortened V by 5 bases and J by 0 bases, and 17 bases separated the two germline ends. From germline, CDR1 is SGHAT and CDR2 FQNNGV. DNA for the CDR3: TGTGCCAGCAGCCCCCGTCCCGGGGGCATCTCCTACGAGCAGTACTTC. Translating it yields CASSPRPGGISYEQYF.

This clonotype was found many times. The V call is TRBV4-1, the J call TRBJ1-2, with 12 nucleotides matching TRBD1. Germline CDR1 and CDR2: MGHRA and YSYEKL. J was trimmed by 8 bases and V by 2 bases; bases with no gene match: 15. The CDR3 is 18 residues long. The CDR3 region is CASSQFAGTGGAFNGYTF. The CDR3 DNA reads TGCGCCAGCAGCCAATTTGCCGGGACAGGGGGCGCATTTAACGGCTACACCTTC.